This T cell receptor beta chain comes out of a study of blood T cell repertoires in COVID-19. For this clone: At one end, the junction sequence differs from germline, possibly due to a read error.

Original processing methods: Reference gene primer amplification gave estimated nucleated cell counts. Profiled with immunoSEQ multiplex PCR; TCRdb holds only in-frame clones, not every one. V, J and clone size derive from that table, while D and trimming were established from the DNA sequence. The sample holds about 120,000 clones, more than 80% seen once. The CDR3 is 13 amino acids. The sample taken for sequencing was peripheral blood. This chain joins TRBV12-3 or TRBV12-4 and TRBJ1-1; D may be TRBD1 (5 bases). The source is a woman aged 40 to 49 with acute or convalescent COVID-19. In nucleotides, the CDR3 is TGTGCCAGCAGCTTAGACAGTTACACTGAAGCTTTCTTT. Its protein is CASSLDSYTEAFF.